This section outlines one TCR beta chain sequence together with its context. Clones were sequenced by immunoSEQ multiplex PCR, and TCRdb holds only the in-frame ones, with some missing. The table lists 200,000 to 250,000 clones, 84% of them singletons. The germline V gene has CDR1 LNHNV and CDR2 YYDKDF (reference sequence). J was trimmed by 4 bases and V by 1 base; bases with no gene match: 3. The CDR3 extends over 15 amino acids. Symptom resolution, clearance, or two negative PCRs marked donors in Cohort 3 as recovered. The sample originates from a study of blood T cell repertoires in COVID-19. This TCR was recovered from a man aged 55 to 70 who had recovered from COVID-19. This chain connects TRBV15 to TRBJ2-1; 8 bases align to TRBD2. Sequenced input: PBMCs or T cells enriched from blood (not recorded which). The CDR3 coding sequence is TGTGCCACCAGCAGAGTGAGCGGGGGATACAATGAGCAGTTCTTC. It is translated as CATSRVSGGYNEQFF.